This T cell receptor (beta chain) stems from a study of blood T cell repertoires in COVID-19. This CDR3 region has 13 residues. Trimming removed 3 bases at V and 4 bases at J, with 7 bases between. Germline lookup yields CDR1 SNHLY and CDR2 FYNNEI. This table comes from immunoSEQ multiplex PCR, and its TCRdb copy is limited to in-frame clones, with some not included. Of 150,000 to 190,000 clones in the sample, approximately 84% are singletons; the top ten hold 8.3%. V and J are TRBV2 and TRBJ1-5; D may be TRBD1 (6 bases). This TCR came from a woman aged 60-75 years with COVID-19, enrolled during active disease. Sequenced: peripheral blood. The CDR3 coding sequence is TGTGCCAGCAGTGAGAGGGGGAATCAGCCCCAGCATTTT. It encodes CASSERGNQPQHF.